The source of this T cell receptor beta chain is a study of T cell responses to AZD1222 COVID-19 vaccine. Study-wide results and caveats: Baseline testing showed seropositivity in only a handful of AZD1222 recipients.

Assay used: immunoSEQ multiplex PCR; TCRdb lists only in-frame clones, some missing. The sample consists of 120,000 or so clones, about nine tenths of them appearing once. Remarks on this clone: Its antigen is not known.

This CDR3 is built from 14 residues. Germline V gene data show CDR1 as SEHNR and CDR2 as FQNEAQ (reference sequence). V shed 3 bases, J shed 5 bases, and the junction held 3 bases outside the gene matches. The sequence was obtained from an adult who received the MenACWY meningococcal vaccine as a control. This rearrangement joins TRBV7-9 to TRBJ2-3; TRBD2 aligns across 9 bases. Material: peripheral blood, obtained 28 days after the second dose of the MenACWY control vaccine. This CDR3 reads CASSFLAGVDTQYF. CDR3 in DNA: TGTGCCAGCAGCTTTTTAGCGGGGGTAGATACGCAGTATTTT.